This TCR beta chain was found in a study of spatial heterogeneity in lung cancer. As for the study in general: A T cell module score from matched bulk RNA-seq correlated strongly with TCR transcript counts in tumor regions.

This clonotype has at least ten counts. Its cognate antigen is unknown. As to time point: sample taken at primary tumor resection. Patients with untreated early-stage non-small cell lung cancer, numbering 55 to 75, were the donors. On each TCR cDNA molecule, a unique molecular identifier was present. TCRdb re-derived calls from the 5' RACE reads in MiXCR, one entry per CDR3 protein. Counted here are around 10,000 distinct CDR3 sequences, approximately 6.3% occurring once; the ten biggest clones make up 7.1%. Study outcomes and limitations: Tumoral mutation counts were tracked by counts of expanded intratumoral alpha and beta TCRs. It was estimated that coverage of tumor T cells reached around 6.3% for alpha chains and less than 15% for beta chains.

The TCR originated in a female donor with early-stage non-small cell lung cancer. The starting material was lung tumor tissue, obtained at surgery.

The CDR3 reads CSAQPGQRIFGQFF. Written as DNA, the CDR3 is TGCAGTGCCCAGCCGGGACAGAGGATTTTTGGGCAGTTCTTC. The chain has TRBV20-1 and TRBJ2-1; 7 positions agree with TRBD1. This CDR3 comprises 14 residues. J gave up 12 bases and V 6 bases, and 17 bases lay outside the gene matches. Germline-derived CDR1 and CDR2 are DFQATT and SNEGSKA (reference sequence).